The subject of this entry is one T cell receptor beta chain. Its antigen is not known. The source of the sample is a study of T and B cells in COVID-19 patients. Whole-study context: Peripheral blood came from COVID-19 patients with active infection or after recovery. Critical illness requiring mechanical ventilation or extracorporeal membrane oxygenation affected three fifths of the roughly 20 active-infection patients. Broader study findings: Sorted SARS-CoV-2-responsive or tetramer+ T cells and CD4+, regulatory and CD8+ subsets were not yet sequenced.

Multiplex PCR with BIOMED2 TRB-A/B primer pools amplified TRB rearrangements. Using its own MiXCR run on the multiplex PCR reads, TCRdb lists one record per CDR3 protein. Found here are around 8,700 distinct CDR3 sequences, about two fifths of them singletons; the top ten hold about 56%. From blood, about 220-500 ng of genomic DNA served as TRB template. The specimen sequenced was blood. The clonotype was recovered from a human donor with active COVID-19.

The CDR3 DNA reads as TGCAGCGCCGAGGGACAGGGGGCCTATGGCTACACCTTC. Translation gives CSAEGQGAYGYTF. This chain uses TRBV29-1 with TRBJ1-2; 12 nucleotides align to TRBD1. J gave up 4 bases and V 7 bases, and 4 bases lay outside the gene matches. This CDR3 region has 13 residues. CDR1 is SQVTM and CDR2 is ANQGSEA in the germline V gene.